This T cell receptor (beta chain) appears in the sequencing data of a study of a mutant IDH1 vaccine in newly diagnosed glioma. The overall study: Vaccinations were initiated 4-6 weeks following radiotherapy alone, or were given together with temozolomide cycles. There were approximately 60% males and about 38% females among treated patients, whose mean age was about 44 years.

TCRdb's table, derived via immunoSEQ multiplex PCR, lists solely in-frame clones and lacks some. The sample includes about 42,000 clones, roughly 84% seen only once; the top ten take 4.5% to 5.5%. Points from the study as a whole: Pseudoprogression seemed unlinked to shifts in top peripheral T cell clonotypes.

Time point indicated: week 35, safety follow-up. Vaccination comprised doses that each held 300 ug of mutant IDH1 20-mer peptide, plus topical imiquimod. During weeks 1, 3, 5, 7, 11, 15, 19 and 23, patients received eight vaccinations. Germline V gene data show CDR1 as SGHDT and CDR2 as YYEEEE. The CDR3 loop spans 14 amino acids. The ends were cut back, 0 bases at V and 3 bases at J, with 9 bases in the middle. Concerning this clone itself: The antigen is unknown.

This clonotype was sampled from a woman between 45 and 65 years old with glioma. The rearrangement links TRBV5-6 to TRBJ2-5, with TRBD1 as a possible D gene (5 bases). This specimen was PBMCs, taken from a glioma patient whose treatment included an IDH1 peptide vaccine. The CDR3 spells CASSLVSREETQYF. The CDR3 DNA follows: TGTGCCAGCAGCTTGGTAAGCAGGGAAGAGACCCAGTACTTC.